A single TCR beta chain is shown here with its context. Its antigen is not known. These data come from a study of siplizumab effects on memory and regulatory T cells. Study-level findings and limits: Sequences that were alloreactive and traceable to unstimulated CD4+ memory cells were significantly reduced by siplizumab.

Germline V gene sequence: CDR1 MNHNS, CDR2 SASEGT. V dropped 6 bases and J dropped 0 bases, with 15 bases sitting between them. The CDR3 sequence is 15 residues long. Sequenced by immunoSEQ multiplex PCR; TCRdb stores in-frame clones only, minus some. The table records about 94,000 clones, 85% to 95% of them present only once. Source material: non-Treg CD4+ T cells sorted from blood. The TCR comes from a human donor in good health. V usage is TRBV6-1 and J usage is TRBJ2-7, with D maybe TRBD1 (6 bases). CDR3 DNA sequence: TGTGCCAGCAGGCACGACAGGCGGAGCTCCTACGAGCAGTACTTC. This gives the protein CASRHDRRSSYEQYF.